Included here is one T cell receptor beta chain sequence, with context. There is no known antigen for this receptor. No base-level quality is on record; no much larger clone is a single base apart. Adjacent samples were composed of nontumor breast tissue surrounding the tumor. Sequencing was performed on an Illumina HiSeq 2000. Multiplex PCR amplification was used to build the TCR beta chain libraries. High-throughput sequencing was used to analyze the amplified TCR beta chain products. TCRdb redid the processing of the public reads, applying fastp at Q25 and MiXCR, and retained in-frame beta chains. All rows with the same CDR3 protein become a single entry with the most common DNA and genes. In all, the sample holds about 22,000 distinct CDR3 sequences, and approximately 61% of those were seen once. The ten biggest clones cover under 25% of the sample. This sample is part of a study of breast tumors, draining lymph nodes, adjacent tissues (dated by TCRdb to 2016 to 2017). Broadly, across the study: TCR beta repertoires were compared across tumor, adjacent nontumor tissue and axillary lymph nodes obtained from breast cancer patients. In human breast cancer, the study set out to assess how tumor, surrounding tissue and draining lymph node repertoires relate to one another and whether T cells might be exchanged between them.

V is cut by 2 bases and J by 6 bases, and the space between the germline ends is 14 bases. Sequences SNHLY (CDR1) and FYNNEI (CDR2) are obtained from the germline V gene. From the cysteine through the phenylalanine, the CDR3 covers 15 amino acids. Only the CDR3 portion is preserved as DNA: 45 bases, with reading frame beginning at the first base. Study-wide conclusions, independent of this receptor: Tumors showed preferential V and J gene usage, and their T-cell repertoire diversity fell below that of lymph nodes yet above that of nontumor tissue. The study presented the conclusion that tumor T cells originate in lymph nodes as consistent with a hypothesis, not as something directly demonstrated. Tumor and nontumor tissue repertoires were significantly more similar in luminal-like than in basal-like breast cancer. The data were judged consistent with most tumor T cells deriving from the lymph node and then expanding within tumor tissue.

The chain links TRBV2 with TRBJ2-1; matching of 5 bases hints at TRBD2 as the D gene. The sequencing input was tumor-adjacent breast tissue. This clonotype was obtained from a female donor with breast cancer. Some clones in this sample may be carry-over from other donors' samples. The DNA reads as follows: TGTGCCAGCAGTGAACTTGAGGGTCTGTTCAATGAGCAGTTCTTC. This translates into CASSELEGLFNEQFF.